The clone carrying this TCR beta chain is a singleton in its sample. These data are taken from a study of blood T cell repertoires in COVID-19. Produced via immunoSEQ multiplex PCR; TCRdb's table is partial and in-frame only. The data contain 250,000 to 350,000 clones, 90% of them singletons. V was trimmed by 3 bases and J by 5 bases, leaving 13 bases between them. Per germline, CDR1 SGHNT and CDR2 YENEEA. The CDR3 contains 15 residues. The material sequenced was PBMCs or T cells enriched from blood (not recorded which). The source of this sequence is a woman between 18 and 29 years old with acute COVID-19. The chain has TRBV11-3 and TRBJ2-2; a weak D match, TRBD2 (5 bases). The CDR3 loop is CASSFGGERTGELFF. For the CDR3, the DNA is TGTGCCAGCAGCTTCGGTGGGGAGAGAACCGGGGAGCTGTTTTTT. Together with reference TRBV11-3 and TRBJ2-2, the CDR3 gives the full variable domain: EAGVVQSPRYKIIEKKQPVAFWCNPISGHNTLYWYLQNLGQGPELLIRYENEEAVDDSQLPKDRFSAERLKGVDSTLKIQPAELGDSAVYLCASSFGGERTGELFFGEGSRLTVL.